The 10 T cell receptor beta chains reported below all come from one sample, sequenced in a study of PD-1 blockade in mismatch repair-deficient tumors. Clones were sequenced by immunoSEQ multiplex PCR, and TCRdb holds only the in-frame ones, with some missing. The sample consists of roughly 50,000 clones, roughly three quarters of them appearing once. Specimen: peripheral blood, collected 4 weeks after starting pembrolizumab. The receptors here all came from an adult with mismatch repair-deficient cancer.

This clone appeared once. The rearrangement uses TRBV5-4 and TRBJ2-4; D gene unclear. Trimming cost V 0 bases and J 5 bases, with 6 bases left between them. Germline V gives CDR1 SGHNT, CDR2 YYREEE (reference sequence). CDR3 length: 13 amino acids. The CDR3 protein is CASSLALENIQYF. For the CDR3, the DNA is TGTGCCAGCAGCTTGGCCTTGGAAAACATTCAGTACTTC. The entire variable domain, with the rest obtained from reference TRBV5-4 and TRBJ2-4, is as follows: ETGVTQSPTHLIKTRGQQVTLRCSSQSGHNTVSWYQQALGQGPQFIFQYYREEENGRGNFPPRFSGLQFPNYSSELNVNALELDDSALYLCASSLALENIQYFGAGTRLSVL.

The V gene is TRBV5-6, the J gene TRBJ2-6, with D uncertain. The CDR3 runs to 17 residues. Looked up from germline, CDR1 is SGHDT and CDR2 is YYEEEE. V lost 0 bases to trimming and J lost 0 bases, with 10 bases between them. CDR3 coding DNA: TGTGCCAGCAGCTTGGTTATAGGTAACTCTGGGGCCAACGTCCTGACTTTC. Its protein product is CASSLVIGNSGANVLTF.

The chain links TRBV19 to TRBJ2-1; 12 nucleotides line up with TRBD2. With V trimmed by 8 bases and J by 7 bases, 9 bases remained unmatched. Germline loops: CDR1 LNHDA, CDR2 SQIVND (reference sequence). The CDR3 totals 15 residues. Here the CDR3 DNA reads TGTGCCAGTGGAGGGCTAGCGGGAGGGAAGAATGAGCAGTTCTTC. Residues: CASGGLAGGKNEQFF.

The rearrangement links TRBV7-8 to TRBJ2-2; the D is unclear. With 1 base removed from V and 2 bases from J, the gap between germline ends came to 2 bases. The CDR3 totals 13 residues. Germline CDR1 reads SGHVS; CDR2 reads FQNEAQ. This CDR3 is CASSLGNTGELFF. The CDR3 nucleotides are TGTGCCAGCAGCTTAGGTAACACCGGGGAGCTGTTTTTT. Drawing the rest from reference TRBV7-8 and TRBJ2-2, the complete variable domain is GAGVSQSPRYKVAKRGQDVALRCDPISGHVSLFWYQQALGQGPEFLTYFQNEAQLDKSGLPSDRFFAERPEGSVSTLKIQRTQQEDSAVYLCASSLGNTGELFFGEGSRLTVL.

The rearrangement joins TRBV27 to TRBJ2-2; possibly TRBD2 for D (5 bases). With 3 bases removed from V and 2 bases from J, the gap between germline ends came to 7 bases. This CDR3 is built from 14 residues. CDR1 and CDR2 (germline): MNHEY, SMNVEV (reference sequence). The CDR3 DNA follows: TGTGCCAGCAGTTTGGGAGCTAACACCGGGGAGCTGTTTTTT. Its protein is CASSLGANTGELFF.

The chain has TRBV18 and TRBJ1-1; 8 positions match TRBD1. V lost 8 bases and J lost 1; bases outside the gene matches: 6. The germline gives CDR1 KGHSH, CDR2 LQKENI. The CDR3 has 14 residues. The CDR3 region is CASADRDGNTEAFF. The CDR3 DNA reads as TGTGCCAGCGCGGACAGGGATGGGAACACTGAAGCTTTCTTT. Complete variable domain (other parts from reference TRBV18 and TRBJ1-1): NAGVMQNPRHLVRRRGQEARLRCSPMKGHSHVYWYRQLPEEGLKFMVYLQKENIIDESGMPKERFSAEFPKEGPSILRIQQVVRGDSAAYFCASADRDGNTEAFFGQGTRLTVV.

The rearrangement joins TRBV5-5 to TRBJ2-7; 7 nucleotides line up with TRBD1. Germline assignment: CDR1 SGHKS and CDR2 YYEKEE (reference sequence). The CDR3 is made up of 18 amino acids. The trim removed 1 base at V and 1 base at J, leaving 14 bases unmatched. As DNA, the CDR3 is TGTGCCAGCAGCTTGATCGCAGGGACAGCTACAACATCCTACGAGCAGTACTTC. Amino acid sequence: CASSLIAGTATTSYEQYF.

The genes are TRBV6-4 and TRBJ1-2; D is possibly TRBD1 (6 bases). V was pared by 7 bases and J by 0 bases, with 15 bases between. Germline loops: CDR1 MRHNA, CDR2 SNTAGT. CDR3 length: 15 amino acids. CDR3 sequence: CASNPRTEANYGYTF. The CDR3, as DNA: TGTGCCAGCAACCCGCGGACAGAAGCTAACTATGGCTACACCTTC.

The rearrangement joins TRBV5-1 to TRBJ2-7; D is undetermined. Trimming shortened V by 0 bases and J by 4 bases, and 8 bases separated the two germline ends. The germline gives CDR1 SGHRS, CDR2 YFSETQ. The CDR3 totals 13 residues. CDR3 coding DNA: TGCGCCAGCAGCTTGGAAGGGATGTACGAGCAGTACTTC. Translated: CASSLEGMYEQYF.

The V call is TRBV7-9, the J call TRBJ1-4; D not resolved. The germline V and J ends were trimmed by 0 bases and 10 bases, with 6 bases remaining between them. The V gene's germline CDR1 is SEHNR and CDR2 FQNEAQ (reference sequence). This CDR3 contains 12 residues. This CDR3 is CASSLAVGKLFF. The CDR3 DNA is TGTGCCAGCAGCTTAGCTGTGGGAAAACTGTTTTTT.